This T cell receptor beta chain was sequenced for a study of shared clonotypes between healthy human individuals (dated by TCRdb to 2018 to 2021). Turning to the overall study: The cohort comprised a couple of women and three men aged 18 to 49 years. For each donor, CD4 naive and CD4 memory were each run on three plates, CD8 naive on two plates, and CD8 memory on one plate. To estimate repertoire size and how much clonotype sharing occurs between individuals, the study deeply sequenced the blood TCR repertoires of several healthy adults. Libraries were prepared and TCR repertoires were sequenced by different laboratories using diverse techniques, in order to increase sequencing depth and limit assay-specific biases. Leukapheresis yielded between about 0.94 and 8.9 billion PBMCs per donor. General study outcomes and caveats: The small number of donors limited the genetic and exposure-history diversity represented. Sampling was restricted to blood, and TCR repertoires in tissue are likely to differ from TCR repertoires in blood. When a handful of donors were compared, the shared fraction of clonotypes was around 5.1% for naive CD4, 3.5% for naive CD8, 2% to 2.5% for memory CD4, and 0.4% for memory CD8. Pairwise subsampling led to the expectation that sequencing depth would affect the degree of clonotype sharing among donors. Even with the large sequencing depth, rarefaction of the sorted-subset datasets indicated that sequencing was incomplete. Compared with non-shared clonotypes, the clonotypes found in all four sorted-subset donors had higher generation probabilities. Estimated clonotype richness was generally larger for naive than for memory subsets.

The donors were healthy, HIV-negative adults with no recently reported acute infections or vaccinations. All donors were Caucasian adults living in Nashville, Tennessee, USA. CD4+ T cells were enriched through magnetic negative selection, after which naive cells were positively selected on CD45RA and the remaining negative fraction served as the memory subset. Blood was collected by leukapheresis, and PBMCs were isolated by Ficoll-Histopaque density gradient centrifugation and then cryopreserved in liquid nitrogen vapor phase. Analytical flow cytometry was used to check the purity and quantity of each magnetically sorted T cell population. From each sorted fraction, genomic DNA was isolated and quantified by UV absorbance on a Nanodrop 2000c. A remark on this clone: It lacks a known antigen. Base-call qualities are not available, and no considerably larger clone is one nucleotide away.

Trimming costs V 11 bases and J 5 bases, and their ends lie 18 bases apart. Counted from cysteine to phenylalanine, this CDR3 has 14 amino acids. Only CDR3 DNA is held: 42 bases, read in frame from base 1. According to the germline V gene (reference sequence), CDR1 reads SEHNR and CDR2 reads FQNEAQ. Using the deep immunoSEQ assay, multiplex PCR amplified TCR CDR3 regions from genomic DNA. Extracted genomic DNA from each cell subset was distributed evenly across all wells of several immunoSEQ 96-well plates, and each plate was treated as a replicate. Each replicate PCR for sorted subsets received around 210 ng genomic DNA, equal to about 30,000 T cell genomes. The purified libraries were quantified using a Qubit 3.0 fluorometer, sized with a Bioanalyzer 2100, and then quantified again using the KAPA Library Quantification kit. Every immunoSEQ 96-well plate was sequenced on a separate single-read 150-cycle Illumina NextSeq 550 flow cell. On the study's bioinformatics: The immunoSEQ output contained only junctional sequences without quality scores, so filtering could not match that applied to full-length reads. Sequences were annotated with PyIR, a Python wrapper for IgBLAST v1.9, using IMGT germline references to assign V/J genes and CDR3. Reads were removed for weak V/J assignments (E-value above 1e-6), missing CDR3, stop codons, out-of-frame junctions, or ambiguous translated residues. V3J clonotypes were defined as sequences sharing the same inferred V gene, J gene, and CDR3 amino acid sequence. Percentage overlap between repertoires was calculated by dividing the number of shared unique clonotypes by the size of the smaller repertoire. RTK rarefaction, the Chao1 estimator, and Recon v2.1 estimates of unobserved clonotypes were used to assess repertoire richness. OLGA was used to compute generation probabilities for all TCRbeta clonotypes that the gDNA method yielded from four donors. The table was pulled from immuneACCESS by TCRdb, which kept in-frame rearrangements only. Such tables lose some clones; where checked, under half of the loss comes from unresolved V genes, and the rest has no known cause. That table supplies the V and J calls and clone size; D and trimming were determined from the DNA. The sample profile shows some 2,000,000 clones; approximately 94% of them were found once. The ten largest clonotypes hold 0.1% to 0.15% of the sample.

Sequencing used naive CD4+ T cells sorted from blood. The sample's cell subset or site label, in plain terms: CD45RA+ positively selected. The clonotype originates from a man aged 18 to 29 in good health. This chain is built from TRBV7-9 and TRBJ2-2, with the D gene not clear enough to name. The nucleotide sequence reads TGTGCCGCCAGCCTTTTGTCTCAGACCGGGGAGCTGTTTTTT. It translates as CAASLLSQTGELFF.